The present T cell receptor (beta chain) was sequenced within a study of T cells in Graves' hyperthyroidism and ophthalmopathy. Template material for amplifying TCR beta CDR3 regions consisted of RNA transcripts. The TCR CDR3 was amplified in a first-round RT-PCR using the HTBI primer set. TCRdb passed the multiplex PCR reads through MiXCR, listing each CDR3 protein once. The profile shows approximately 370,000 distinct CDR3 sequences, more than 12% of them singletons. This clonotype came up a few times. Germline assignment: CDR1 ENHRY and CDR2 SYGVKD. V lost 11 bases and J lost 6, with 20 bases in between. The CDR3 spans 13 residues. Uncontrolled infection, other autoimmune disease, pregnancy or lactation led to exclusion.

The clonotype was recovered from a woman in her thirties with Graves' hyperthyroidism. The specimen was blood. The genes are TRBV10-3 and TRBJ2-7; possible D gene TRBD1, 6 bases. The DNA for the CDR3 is TGTGCCGTATACAGGGCCTCAGGGAGCGAGCAGTACTTC. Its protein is CAVYRASGSEQYF.